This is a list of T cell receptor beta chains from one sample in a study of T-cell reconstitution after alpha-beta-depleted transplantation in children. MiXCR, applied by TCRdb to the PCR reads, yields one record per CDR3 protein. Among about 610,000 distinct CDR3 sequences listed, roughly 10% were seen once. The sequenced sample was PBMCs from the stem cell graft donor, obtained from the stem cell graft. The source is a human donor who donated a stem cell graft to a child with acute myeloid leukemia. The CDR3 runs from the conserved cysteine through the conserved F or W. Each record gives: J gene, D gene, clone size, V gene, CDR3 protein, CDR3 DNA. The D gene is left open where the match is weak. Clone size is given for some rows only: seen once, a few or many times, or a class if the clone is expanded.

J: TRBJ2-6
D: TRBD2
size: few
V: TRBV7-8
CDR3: CASSLRRGGYGANVLTF
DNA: TGTGCCAGCAGCCTAAGGCGGGGGGGCTACGGGGCCAACGTCCTGACTTTC

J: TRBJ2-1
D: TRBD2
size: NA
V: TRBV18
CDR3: CASSPPGSGSYNEQFF
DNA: TGTGCCAGCTCACCACCGGGTAGCGGGTCCTACAATGAGCAGTTCTTC

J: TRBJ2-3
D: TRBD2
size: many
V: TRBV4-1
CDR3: CASSQVPGGGVDTQYF
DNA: TGCGCCAGCAGCCAAGTGCCGGGAGGGGGAGTGGATACGCAGTATTTT

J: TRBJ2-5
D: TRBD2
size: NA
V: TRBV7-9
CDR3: CASRGGGLQETQYF
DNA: TGTGCCAGCAGGGGGGGGGGATTACAAGAGACCCAGTACTTC

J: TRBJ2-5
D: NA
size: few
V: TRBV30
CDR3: CAWSGQVETQYF
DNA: TGTGCCTGGAGTGGCCAAGTGGAGACCCAGTACTTC

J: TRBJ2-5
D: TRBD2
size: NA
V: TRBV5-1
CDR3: CASSLVGLVGETQYF
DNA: TGCGCCAGCAGCTTGGTTGGACTAGTAGGCGAGACCCAGTACTTC

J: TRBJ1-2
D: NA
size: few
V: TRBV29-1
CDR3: CSFLETDRNYGYTF
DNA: TGCAGCTTTTTGGAAACTGACAGGAACTATGGCTACACCTTC

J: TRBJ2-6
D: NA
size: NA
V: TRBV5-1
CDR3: CASSLGTGRGANVLTF
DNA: TGCGCCAGCAGCTTGGGAACAGGGCGCGGGGCCAACGTCCTGACTTTC

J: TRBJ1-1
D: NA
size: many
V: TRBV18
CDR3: CASSPKTLNTEAFF
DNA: TGTGCCAGCTCACCAAAAACCCTAAACACTGAAGCTTTCTTT

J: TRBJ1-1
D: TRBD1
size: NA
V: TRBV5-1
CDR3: CASSTTGVGTEAFF
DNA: TGCGCCAGCAGCACCACAGGGGTAGGCACTGAAGCTTTCTTT

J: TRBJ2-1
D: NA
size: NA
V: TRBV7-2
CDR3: CASSPLMGGNNEQFF
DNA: TGTGCCAGCAGCCCGCTCATGGGGGGAAACAATGAGCAGTTCTTC

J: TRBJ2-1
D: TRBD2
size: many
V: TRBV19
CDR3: CASSSHPSGSSYNEQFF
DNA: TGTGCCAGTAGTAGCCACCCTAGCGGGAGCTCCTACAATGAGCAGTTCTTC

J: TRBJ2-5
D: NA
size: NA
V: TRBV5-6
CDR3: CASSLNKETQYF
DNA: TGTGCCAGCAGCTTGAATAAGGAGACCCAGTACTTC

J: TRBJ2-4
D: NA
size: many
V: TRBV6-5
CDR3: CASSYSVAHLAKNIQYF
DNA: TGTGCCAGCAGTTACTCGGTAGCGCACCTAGCCAAAAACATTCAGTACTTC

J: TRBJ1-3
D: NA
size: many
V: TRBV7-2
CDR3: CASSLDTSGNTIYF
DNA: TGTGCCAGCAGCTTGGACACCTCTGGAAACACCATATATTTT

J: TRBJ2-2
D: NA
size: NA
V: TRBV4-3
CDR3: CASSQDAGQNTGELFF
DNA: TGCGCCAGCAGCCAAGATGCAGGGCAGAACACCGGGGAGCTGTTTTTT

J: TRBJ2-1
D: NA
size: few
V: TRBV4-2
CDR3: CASSPRDSWGSYNEQFF
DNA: TGTGCCAGCAGCCCAAGGGACTCTTGGGGCTCCTACAATGAGCAGTTCTTC

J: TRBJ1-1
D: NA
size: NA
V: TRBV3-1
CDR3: CASSQPPESEAFF
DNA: TGTGCCAGCAGCCAACCCCCCGAGAGTGAAGCTTTCTTT

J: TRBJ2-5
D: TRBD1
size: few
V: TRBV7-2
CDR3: CASSLALGQGQETQYF
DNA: TGTGCCAGCAGCTTAGCATTGGGACAGGGACAAGAGACCCAGTACTTC

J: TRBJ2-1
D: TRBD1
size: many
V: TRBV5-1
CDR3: CASSSIKPGQGYNEQFF
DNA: TGCGCCAGCAGCTCAATTAAACCGGGACAGGGGTACAATGAGCAGTTCTTC

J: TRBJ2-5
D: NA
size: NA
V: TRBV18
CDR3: CASSPAAGSRETQYF
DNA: TGTGCCAGCTCACCAGCGGCAGGGTCAAGGGAGACCCAGTACTTC

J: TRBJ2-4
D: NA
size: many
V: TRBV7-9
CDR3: CASSLGRRVVAPTAKNIQYF
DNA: TGTGCCAGCAGCTTAGGTAGAAGGGTGGTCGCGCCTACGGCCAAAAACATTCAGTACTTC

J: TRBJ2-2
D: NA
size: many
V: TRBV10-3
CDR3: CAISENPGPNTGELFF
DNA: TGTGCCATCAGTGAGAATCCGGGACCGAACACCGGGGAGCTGTTTTTT

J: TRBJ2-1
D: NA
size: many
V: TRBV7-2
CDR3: CASSLLPTGSYNEQFF
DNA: TGTGCCAGCAGCTTATTACCGACAGGATCCTACAATGAGCAGTTCTTC

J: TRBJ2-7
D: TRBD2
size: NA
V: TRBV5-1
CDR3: CASSSHTSGTSHEQYF
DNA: TGCGCCAGCAGCTCGCACACTAGCGGGACATCCCACGAGCAGTACTTC

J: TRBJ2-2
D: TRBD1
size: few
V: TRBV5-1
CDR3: CASSQLGTGPNTGELFF
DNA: TGCGCCAGCAGCCAACTCGGGACAGGGCCCAACACCGGGGAGCTGTTTTTT

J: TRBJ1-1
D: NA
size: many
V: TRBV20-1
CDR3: CSARGGTEAFF
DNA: TGCAGTGCTAGGGGGGGGACTGAAGCTTTCTTT

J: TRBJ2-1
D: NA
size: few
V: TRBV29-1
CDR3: CSVDLNNEQFF
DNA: TGCAGCGTTGATTTGAACAATGAGCAGTTCTTC

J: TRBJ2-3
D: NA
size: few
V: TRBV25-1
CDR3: CASSERRTDTQYF
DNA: TGTGCCAGCAGTGAACGGCGTACAGATACGCAGTATTTT

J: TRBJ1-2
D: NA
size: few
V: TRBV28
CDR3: CASSLGGGINYGYTF
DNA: TGTGCCAGCAGTCTTGGGGGAGGCATCAACTATGGCTACACCTTC

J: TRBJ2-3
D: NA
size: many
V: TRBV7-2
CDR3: CASSLKWRATGDTQYF
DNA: TGTGCCAGCAGCTTAAAATGGCGGGCGACGGGAGATACGCAGTATTTT

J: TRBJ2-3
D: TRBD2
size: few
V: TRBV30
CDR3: CAWSVLGLAGSFTDTQYF
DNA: TGTGCCTGGAGTGTTTTGGGACTAGCGGGTTCTTTCACAGATACGCAGTATTTT

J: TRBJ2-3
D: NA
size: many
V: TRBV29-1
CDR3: CSFEGVGTSTDTQYF
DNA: TGCAGCTTCGAGGGGGTCGGGACTAGCACAGATACGCAGTATTTT

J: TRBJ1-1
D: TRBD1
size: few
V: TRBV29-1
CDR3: CSVAGGTGLTEAFF
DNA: TGCAGCGTTGCGGGGGGGACAGGGCTCACTGAAGCTTTCTTT

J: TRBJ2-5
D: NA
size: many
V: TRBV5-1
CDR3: CASSFSRLETQYF
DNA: TGCGCCAGCAGCTTTAGTAGGTTGGAGACCCAGTACTTC

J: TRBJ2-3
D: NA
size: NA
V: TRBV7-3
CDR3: CASSSDGSTSTDTQYF
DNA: TGTGCCAGCAGCTCCGACGGAAGTACTAGCACAGATACGCAGTATTTT

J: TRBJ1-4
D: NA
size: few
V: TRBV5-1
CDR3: CASSAQPGRSEKLFF
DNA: TGCGCCAGCAGCGCCCAACCGGGGCGTAGTGAAAAACTGTTTTTT

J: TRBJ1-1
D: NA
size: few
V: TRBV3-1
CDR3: CASSQSIGNSEAFF
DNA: TGTGCCAGCAGCCAATCAATTGGAAATTCAGAAGCTTTCTTT

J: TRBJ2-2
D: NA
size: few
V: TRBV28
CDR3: CAGQTNTGELFF
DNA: TGTGCTGGGCAGACGAACACCGGGGAGCTGTTTTTT

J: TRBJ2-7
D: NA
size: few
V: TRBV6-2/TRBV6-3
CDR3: CASTQGLKDYEQYF
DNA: TGTGCCAGCACTCAGGGGCTGAAAGACTACGAGCAGTACTTC

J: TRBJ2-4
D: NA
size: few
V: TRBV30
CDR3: CAWCPTVAKNIQYF
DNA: TGTGCCTGGTGTCCGACAGTAGCCAAAAACATTCAGTACTTC

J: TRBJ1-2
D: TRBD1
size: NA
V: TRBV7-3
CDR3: CASSSLSRDSVYTF
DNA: TGTGCCAGCAGCTCCTTAAGCCGGGACAGTGTCTACACCTTC

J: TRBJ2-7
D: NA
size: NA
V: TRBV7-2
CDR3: CASSLVRQNSYEQYF
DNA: TGTGCCAGCAGCTTAGTTCGGCAGAACTCCTACGAGCAGTACTTC

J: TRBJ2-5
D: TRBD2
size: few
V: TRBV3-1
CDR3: CASSPWTSGEVETQYF
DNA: TGTGCCAGCAGCCCGTGGACTAGCGGAGAGGTCGAGACCCAGTACTTC

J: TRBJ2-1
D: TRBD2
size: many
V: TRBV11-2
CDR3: CASSLSGRALNEQFF
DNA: TGTGCCAGCAGTCTGAGCGGGAGGGCCCTCAATGAGCAGTTCTTC

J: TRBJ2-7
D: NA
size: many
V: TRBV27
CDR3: CASSSELDRYEQYF
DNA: TGTGCCAGCAGTTCCGAGCTGGATCGCTACGAGCAGTACTTC

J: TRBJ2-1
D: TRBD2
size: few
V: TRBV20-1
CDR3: CSAPGLAVGFNEQFF
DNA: TGCAGTGCTCCGGGACTAGCGGTGGGATTCAATGAGCAGTTCTTC

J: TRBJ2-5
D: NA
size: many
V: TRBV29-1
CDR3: CSVDGFGETQYF
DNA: TGCAGCGTTGACGGATTCGGAGAGACCCAGTACTTC

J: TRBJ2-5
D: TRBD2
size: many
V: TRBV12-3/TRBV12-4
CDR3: CASSMGLAVQETQYF
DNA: TGTGCCAGCAGTATGGGACTAGCGGTCCAAGAGACCCAGTACTTC

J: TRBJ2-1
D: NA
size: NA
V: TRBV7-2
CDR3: CASSLYRYNEQFF
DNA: TGTGCCAGCAGCTTATACAGATACAATGAGCAGTTCTTC

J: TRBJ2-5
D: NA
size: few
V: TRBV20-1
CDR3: CSASPVSGGIGETQYF
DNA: TGCAGTGCTAGTCCTGTGAGCGGAGGCATTGGGGAGACCCAGTACTTC

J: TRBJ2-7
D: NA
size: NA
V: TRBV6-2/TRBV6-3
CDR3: CASSSEFLQQYF
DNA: TGTGCCAGCAGCTCCGAGTTTCTACAGCAGTACTTC

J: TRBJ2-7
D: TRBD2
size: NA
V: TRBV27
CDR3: CASSLGLAGRYEQYF
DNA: TGTGCCAGCAGTTTAGGGCTAGCGGGACGCTACGAGCAGTACTTC

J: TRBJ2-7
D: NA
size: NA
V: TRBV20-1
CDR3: CSTSEEAGPYEQYF
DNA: NA